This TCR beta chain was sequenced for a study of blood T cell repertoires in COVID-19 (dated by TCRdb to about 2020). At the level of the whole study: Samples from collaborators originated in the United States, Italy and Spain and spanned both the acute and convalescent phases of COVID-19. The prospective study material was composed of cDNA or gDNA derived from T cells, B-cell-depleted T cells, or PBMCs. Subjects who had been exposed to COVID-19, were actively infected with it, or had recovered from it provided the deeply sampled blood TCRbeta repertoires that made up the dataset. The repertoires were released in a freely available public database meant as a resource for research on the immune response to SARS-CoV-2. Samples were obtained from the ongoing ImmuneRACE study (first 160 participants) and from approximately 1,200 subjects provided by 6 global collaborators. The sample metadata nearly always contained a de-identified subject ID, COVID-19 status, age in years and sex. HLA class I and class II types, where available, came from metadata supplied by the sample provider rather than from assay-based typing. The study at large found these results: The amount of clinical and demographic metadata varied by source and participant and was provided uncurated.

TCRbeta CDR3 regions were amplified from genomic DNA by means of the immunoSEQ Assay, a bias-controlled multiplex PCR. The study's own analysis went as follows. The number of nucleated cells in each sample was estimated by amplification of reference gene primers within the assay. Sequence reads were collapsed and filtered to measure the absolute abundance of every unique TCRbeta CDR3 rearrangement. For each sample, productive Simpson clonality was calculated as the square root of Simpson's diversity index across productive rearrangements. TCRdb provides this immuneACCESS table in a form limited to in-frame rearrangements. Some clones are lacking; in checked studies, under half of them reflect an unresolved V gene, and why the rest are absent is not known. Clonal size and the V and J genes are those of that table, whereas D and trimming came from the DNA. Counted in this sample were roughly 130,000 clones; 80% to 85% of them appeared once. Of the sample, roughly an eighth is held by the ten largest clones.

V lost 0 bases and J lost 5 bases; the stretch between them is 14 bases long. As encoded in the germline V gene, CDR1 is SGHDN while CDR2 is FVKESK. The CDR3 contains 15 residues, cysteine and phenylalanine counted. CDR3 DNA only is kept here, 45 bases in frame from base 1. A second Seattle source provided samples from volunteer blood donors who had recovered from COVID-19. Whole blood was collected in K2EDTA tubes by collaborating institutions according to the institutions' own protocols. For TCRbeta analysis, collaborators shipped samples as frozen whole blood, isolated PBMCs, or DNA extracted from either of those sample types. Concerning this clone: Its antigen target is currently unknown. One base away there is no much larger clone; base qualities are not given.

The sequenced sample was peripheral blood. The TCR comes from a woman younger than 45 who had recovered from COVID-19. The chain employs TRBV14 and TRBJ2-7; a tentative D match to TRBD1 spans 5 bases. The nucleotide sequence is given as TGTGCCAGCAGCCAAGAATTTGCAGGGTTGGACGAGCAGTACTTC. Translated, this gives CASSQEFAGLDEQYF.